This is a list of T cell receptor beta chains from one sample in a study of cytomegalovirus exposure and HLA in healthy donors. TCRdb's table, derived via immunoSEQ multiplex PCR, lists solely in-frame clones and lacks some. This sample has some 150,000 clones, with 65% to 85% found just once. Sequencing was carried out using PBMCs. All receptors come from a woman in her thirties or forties in good health and CMV-seropositive. Each CDR3 is given with its conserved first and last residue. D genes are given only for firm matches. Size is omitted from some rows. Given values are once, few, many or a class for expanded clones.

>.|14|TRBJ1-1|.|TRBV30
TGTGCCTGGAGTAACCGAGGGGGGAACACTGAAGCTTTCTTT
CAWSNRGGNTEAFF
>few|15|TRBJ2-3|.|TRBV4-1
TGCGCCAGCAGCCAAGACGGAGGAGGGAGGGATACGCAGTATTTT
CASSQDGGGRDTQYF
>.|15|TRBJ2-3|.|TRBV14
TGTGCCAGCAGCCATAACCCGGGTAGCACAGATACGCAGTATTTT
CASSHNPGSTDTQYF
>once|13|TRBJ1-1|.|TRBV14
TGTGCCAGCAGCCAAGATAGTTACACTGAAGCTTTCTTT
CASSQDSYTEAFF
>once|13|TRBJ1-2|TRBD1|TRBV6-1
TGTGCCAGCAGTGGGACAGGGCACTATGGCTACACCTTC
CASSGTGHYGYTF
>.|16|TRBJ2-7|TRBD1|TRBV25-1
TGTGCCAGCAGTGAGTCCCCGACAGGGGGCTGGGACGAGCAGTACTTC
CASSESPTGGWDEQYF
>.|14|TRBJ1-1|.|TRBV6-5
TGTGCCAGCTGCACAGGGACAATGAACACTGAAGCTTTCTTT
CASCTGTMNTEAFF
>.|15|TRBJ2-3|TRBD2|TRBV5-1
TGCGCCAGCAGCTTTATCGGGAGGGGGGCAGATACGCAGTATTTT
CASSFIGRGADTQYF
>.|16|TRBJ2-1|.|TRBV30
TGTGCCTGGAGTCTCTCCGTGACCGGGAACTACAATGAGCAGTTCTTC
CAWSLSVTGNYNEQFF
>.|15|TRBJ1-4|.|TRBV27
TGTGCCAGCAGTTTACGCAGTGCAACTAATGAAAAACTGTTTTTT
CASSLRSATNEKLFF
>few|16|TRBJ2-1|.|TRBV5-5
TGTGCCAGCAGCCTCCAGACTAACCCAAGCTACAATGAGCAGTTCTTC
CASSLQTNPSYNEQFF
>.|16|TRBJ2-3|TRBD2|TRBV12-5
TGTGCTAGTGGTTTGCCGAGCGGGAGCCACCCAGATACGCAGTATTTT
CASGLPSGSHPDTQYF
>few|14|TRBJ2-1|.|TRBV2
TGTGCCAGCAAGGGCAGGGGAATATACAATGAGCAGTTCTTC
CASKGRGIYNEQFF
>.|14|TRBJ1-2|TRBD1|TRBV15
TGTGCCACCAGCGGAGACAGGGTGGGTTATGGCTACACCTTC
CATSGDRVGYGYTF
>.|13|TRBJ1-5|TRBD1|TRBV15
TGTGCCACCAGGGGACAGCCTAATCAGCCCCAGCATTTT
CATRGQPNQPQHF
>.|15|TRBJ2-3|TRBD2|TRBV5-1
TGCGCCAGCAGGAGTAGCGGGAGTGGTACAGATACGCAGTATTTT
CASRSSGSGTDTQYF
>few|15|TRBJ1-2|TRBD1|TRBV7-9
TGTGCCAGCAGCTTAGCGATGGGACAGGGGGCTGGCTACACCTTC
CASSLAMGQGAGYTF
>.|13|TRBJ2-7|TRBD2|TRBV11-3
TGTGCCAGCAGCTTAGCGGGAGGGGGCGAGCAGTACTTC
CASSLAGGGEQYF
>.|15|TRBJ1-5|TRBD1|TRBV27
TGTGCCAGCAGTTTAGTCGGGACAGGGAATCAGCCCCAGCATTTT
CASSLVGTGNQPQHF
>.|15|TRBJ2-2|.|TRBV15
TGTGCCACCAGCAGAGACAGGCCCTCGACCGGGGAGCTGTTTTTT
CATSRDRPSTGELFF
>.|17|TRBJ2-4|TRBD1|TRBV27
TGTGCCACCAGAAAGGGAACAGGGGGCGAAACCAAAAACATTCAGTACTTC
CATRKGTGGETKNIQYF
>.|14|TRBJ2-5|.|TRBV5-1
TGCGCCAGCAGCTGGGACTTGCCGGGGGAGACCCAGTACTTC
CASSWDLPGETQYF
>.|13|TRBJ1-3|.|TRBV5-1
TGCGCCAGCAGCTTGTTCCATGGAAACACCATATATTTT
CASSLFHGNTIYF
>.|16|TRBJ2-7|TRBD1|TRBV28
TGTGCCAGCAGTTTATGGGGGGCAGGGGGTTTCAACGAGCAGTACTTC
CASSLWGAGGFNEQYF
>.|13|TRBJ2-7|.|TRBV6-5
TGTGCCAGCAAGTCCCGGGACTCCTACGAGCAGTACTTC
CASKSRDSYEQYF
>.|15|TRBJ2-1|.|TRBV5-6
TGTGCCAGCAGCTTGGGTACGGGTATCTACAATGAGCAGTTCTTC
CASSLGTGIYNEQFF
>.|17|TRBJ2-7|TRBD2|TRBV7-2
TGTGCCAGCAGCTTCGGCCGACTAGCGGGCCTTCGAGGGGAGCAGTACTTC
CASSFGRLAGLRGEQYF
>.|18|TRBJ2-3|TRBD2|TRBV11-2
TGTGCCAGCAGCCAATCCGGGGGGGCGGCGGGAAGGGCAGATACGCAGTATTTT
CASSQSGGAAGRADTQYF
>few|15|TRBJ1-5|TRBD1|TRBV6-1
TGTGCCAGCAGTGAATGGGGCAGGGGGCTTCAGCCCCAGCATTTT
CASSEWGRGLQPQHF
>.|18|TRBJ2-5|.|TRBV19
TGTGCCAGTAGTATAGCTCTAGTTCAGGAGGTCCTACAAGAGACCCAGTACTTC
CASSIALVQEVLQETQYF
>.|13|TRBJ2-7|TRBD1|TRBV7-3
TGTGCCAGCAGCTTAGTTGGGACAGGGATGCAGTACTTC
CASSLVGTGMQYF
>once|16|TRBJ2-7|TRBD2|TRBV7-6
TGTGCCAGCAGTCAAGGACTAGCGGGCGATACCTACGAGCAGTACTTC
CASSQGLAGDTYEQYF
>.|13|TRBJ2-3|.|TRBV6-1
TGTGCCAGCAGTGAACCCCCAGCCCGGGCGCAGTATTTT
CASSEPPARAQYF
>.|14|TRBJ2-1|.|TRBV11-2
TGTGCCAGCAGCCTTGGAGGACAGAACAATGAGCAGTTCTTC
CASSLGGQNNEQFF
>.|14|TRBJ2-2|.|TRBV6-5
TGTGCCAGCACGGTGGCGGGGAACACCGGGGAGCTGTTTTTT
CASTVAGNTGELFF
>.|21|TRBJ2-5|TRBD2|TRBV5-1
TGCGCCAGCAGCTTGGGATTGTTGGCTAGCGGGAGTATAAACAAGAAGGGGACCCAGTACTTC
CASSLGLLASGSINKKGTQYF
>.|11|TRBJ2-7|.|TRBV5-4
TGTGCCAGCAGCGACAGCTACGAGCAGTACTTC
CASSDSYEQYF